Shown below are 28 T cell receptor beta chains from a single sample sequenced in a study of CD8 T cells in Susac syndrome (dated by TCRdb to about 2019). Library preparation used the immunoSEQ multiplex PCR assay. RNA was extracted using the RNeasy kit, and about 0.45 to 1 ug of the RNA was reverse transcribed with random hexamers. Using fastp trimming at Q25 and MiXCR clonotype assembly, TCRdb reanalyzed the public sequencing data and kept in-frame beta chains. Each entry is one CDR3 protein sequence, shown with its most common DNA and genes. The sample table contains around 79,000 distinct CDR3 sequences; only one count was recorded for approximately 94% of them. About 0.52% of the sample comes from the top ten. Sequenced material: CD8+ T cells from PBMCs. These receptors all stem from a human donor with Susac syndrome.

This chain links TRBV25-1 with TRBJ1-2; TRBD1 matches at 7 bases. With 5 bases clipped from V and 4 bases from J, the junction kept 4 bases outside the gene matches. This CDR3 is 13 amino acids long. CDR1 and CDR2 (germline): MGHDK, SYGVNS. The CDR3 DNA is TGTGCCAGCAGTACCGGGACAGTCTATGGCTACACCTTC. This sequence encodes CASSTGTVYGYTF.

CDR3 amino acids: CASSLSSGVGYEQFF. CDR3 coding DNA: TGTGCCAGCAGCTTAAGTAGCGGGGTGGGATATGAGCAGTTCTTC. V and J are TRBV7-3 and TRBJ2-1; 8 bases are shared with TRBD2. The CDR3 sequence is 15 residues long. The germline V gene encodes CDR1 SGHTA and CDR2 FQGTGA. V gave up 1 base and J gave up 8 bases; unmatched junction bases: 7.

This rearrangement joins TRBV9 to TRBJ2-2, with D unresolved. Germline CDR1 is SGDLS and CDR2 is YYNGEE. CDR3 length: 11 residues. Trimming pared 3 bases from V and 3 bases from J, leaving 0 bases between. The CDR3 reads CASSDTGELFF. As DNA, the CDR3 is TGTGCCAGCAGCGACACCGGGGAGCTGTTTTTT.

The rearrangement links TRBV9 to TRBJ2-1; the match to TRBD2 covers 13 bases. This CDR3 spans 16 amino acids. Trimming at V came to 4 bases and at J to 5 bases, leaving 6 bases not matched to a gene. Germline lookup yields CDR1 SGDLS and CDR2 YYNGEE. The DNA of the CDR3 is TGTGCCAGCAGCATCCCACTAGCGGGGGGGGACAATGAGCAGTTCTTC. Translation gives CASSIPLAGGDNEQFF.

The chain combines TRBV12-3 or TRBV12-4 with TRBJ1-2, with D possibly being TRBD1 (5 bases). The CDR3 length is 12 residues. V dropped 3 bases and J dropped 8 bases, with 10 bases sitting between them. In DNA form, the CDR3 reads TGTGCCAGCAGTTTTGGTAGGGGCGGCTACACCTTC. Protein: CASSFGRGGYTF.

The gene calls are TRBV20-1 and TRBJ2-7; the D gene is possibly TRBD1 (7 bases). V lost 1 base, J lost 3 bases, and 16 bases lay in between. CDR3 length equals 15 residues. Germline values: CDR1 DFQATT, CDR2 SNEGSKA (reference sequence). The CDR3 coding sequence is TGCAGTGCTAGAGTAGGGGGCGGGGCAATCTACGAGCAGTACTTC. Encoded protein: CSARVGGGAIYEQYF.

The chain couples TRBV5-6 to TRBJ2-7; D remains ambiguous. There are 13 residues in the CDR3. Per the germline V gene, CDR1 is SGHDT and CDR2 is YYEEEE. V was trimmed by 2 bases and J by 5 bases, leaving 11 bases between them. The CDR3 is CASSLTAGHEQYF. In DNA form, the CDR3 reads TGTGCCAGCAGCTTAACAGCCGGTCACGAGCAGTACTTC.

The rearrangement joins TRBV12-3 or TRBV12-4 to TRBJ2-3, with 9 positions matching TRBD1. After removal of 7 bases from V and 1 base from J, the junction contained 6 bases not matched to a gene. The CDR3 is 15 amino acids. CDR3 sequence: CASTSWDRGTDTQYF. The CDR3 bases are TGTGCCAGCACCTCATGGGACAGGGGCACAGATACGCAGTATTTT.

V gene TRBV27 combines with J gene TRBJ2-7; 7 bases match TRBD2. Germline V CDR1 and CDR2: MNHEY, SMNVEV (reference sequence). This CDR3 is 12 amino acids long. V trimming: 3 bases; J trimming: 5 bases; junction bases outside the gene matches: 1. CDR3 protein: CASSFGGDEQYF. The CDR3 DNA is TGTGCCAGCAGTTTTGGGGGGGACGAGCAGTACTTC.

The chain employs TRBV3-1 and TRBJ1-1; 10 bases fit TRBD1. The CDR3 is 18 amino acids. V shed 2 bases and J 1 base; nucleotides not matched to a gene: 10. The germline V gene encodes CDR1 LGHDT and CDR2 YNNKEL (reference sequence). CDR3 in DNA: TGTGCCAGCAGCCAAACGGGGGACAGGGGACTGGGGAACACTGAAGCTTTCTTT. Amino acids: CASSQTGDRGLGNTEAFF.

The rearrangement joins TRBV24-1 to TRBJ2-5; D gene uncertain. The CDR3 has 13 amino acids. V lost 2 bases to trimming and J lost 5 bases, with 8 bases between them. CDR1 and CDR2 from the germline V gene are KGHDR and SFDVKD. The CDR3 sequence: CATSDSSVETQYF. For the CDR3, the DNA is TGTGCCACCAGTGATTCAAGCGTGGAGACCCAGTACTTC.

The rearrangement uses TRBV4-1 and TRBJ1-5; D is unclear. Germline CDR1 MGHRA, CDR2 YSYEKL. This CDR3 region has 12 residues. V was clipped by 1 base and J by 11 bases, with 9 bases between them. CDR3: CASSQGLGAQHF. CDR3 sequence (DNA): TGCGCCAGCAGCCAAGGACTCGGGGCCCAGCATTTT.

This chain links TRBV27 with TRBJ2-1; unclear D gene. Trimming took 4 bases from V and 3 from J, leaving 7 bases between them. The CDR3 has 13 residues. Germline CDR1 MNHEY, CDR2 SMNVEV (reference sequence). The CDR3 spells CASSWAFYNEQFF. CDR3 in DNA: TGTGCCAGCAGTTGGGCCTTCTACAATGAGCAGTTCTTC.

This chain connects TRBV5-1 to TRBJ2-7; 10 nucleotides align to TRBD1. CDR1 and CDR2 (germline): SGHRS, YFSETQ. V trimming: 0 bases; J trimming: 5 bases; junction bases outside the gene matches: 11. CDR3 length equals 17 residues. The CDR3 reads CASSLVGVTGGSDEQYF. The CDR3, as DNA: TGCGCCAGCAGCTTGGTTGGGGTGACAGGGGGCTCGGACGAGCAGTACTTC.

The V call is TRBV25-1, the J call TRBJ1-2; the D gene is possibly TRBD1 (6 bases). Germline CDR1 MGHDK, CDR2 SYGVNS. V lost 4 bases, J lost 3 bases, and 18 bases lay in between. The CDR3 covers 16 residues. CDR3: CASSAEGQGNDYGYTF. The CDR3 region has the DNA TGTGCCAGCAGTGCCGAGGGTCAGGGGAACGACTATGGCTACACCTTC.

The chain is built from TRBV27 and TRBJ2-5; 8 positions match TRBD1. The V gene's germline CDR1 is MNHEY and CDR2 SMNVEV (reference sequence). CDR3 length equals 13 residues. After removal of 1 base from V and 12 bases from J, the junction contained 7 bases not matched to a gene. The CDR3 bases are TGTGCCAGCAGTTTATATCAGGGGGCTCCGGAGTACTTC. Translation: CASSLYQGAPEYF.

Comment on this clonotype: One junction end disagrees with the germline gene, perhaps due to a read error. V is TRBV2 and J is TRBJ2-3, with TRBD1 matching 7 bases. Per the germline V gene, CDR1 is SNHLY and CDR2 is FYNNEI. This CDR3 spans 13 amino acids. The CDR3 DNA reads as TGTGCCAGCAGTGATCAGGACAGGCGCCTGAGGCATTTT. Translating gives CASSDQDRRLRHF.

The CDR3 DNA follows: TGTGCCAGCAGTTTAGGACAGGGTAGGGAGACCCAGTACTTC. This translates into CASSLGQGRETQYF. The rearrangement uses TRBV12-3 or TRBV12-4 and TRBJ2-5; 7 bases map to TRBD1. The CDR3 length is 14 residues. J gave up 5 bases and V 1 base, and 4 bases lay outside the gene matches.

The chain combines TRBV7-8 with TRBJ2-1; D is possibly TRBD1 (6 bases). This CDR3 has 17 amino acids. Trimming stripped 5 bases from V and 2 bases from J, with 19 bases between. The germline CDR1 and CDR2 sequences are SGHVS and FQNEAQ. The CDR3 DNA reads as TGTGCCAGCAGCGCCATACTCCGACAGGCTACCTACAATGAGCAGTTCTTC. As protein: CASSAILRQATYNEQFF. Together with reference TRBV7-8 and TRBJ2-1, the CDR3 gives the full variable domain: GAGVSQSPRYKVAKRGQDVALRCDPISGHVSLFWYQQALGQGPEFLTYFQNEAQLDKSGLPSDRFFAERPEGSVSTLKIQRTQQEDSAVYLCASSAILRQATYNEQFFGPGTRLTVL.

The J gene is TRBJ2-2, the V gene TRBV6-4; 10 bases match TRBD2. The CDR3 totals 15 residues. Germline values: CDR1 MRHNA, CDR2 SNTAGT. The V segment lost 6 bases and the J segment 7 bases; nucleotides outside the gene matches: 8. The CDR3: CASSEAGGPIGELFF. CDR3 nucleotides: TGTGCCAGCAGCGAAGCGGGGGGGCCGATCGGGGAGCTGTTTTTT.

Concerning this clonotype: A junction end diverges from the germline sequence, so it may reflect a read error. The chain uses TRBV27 and TRBJ2-1; 9 bases match TRBD1. Germline loops: CDR1 MNHEY, CDR2 SMNVEV (reference sequence). The CDR3 runs to 12 residues. The DNA of the CDR3 is TGTGCCAGCAGTTCGGTCCGGGACAGGGCCACCTTC. This codes for CASSSVRDRATF.

The CDR3 is CASMQASYEQYF. CDR3 sequence (DNA): TGTGCCAGCATGCAGGCGTCCTACGAGCAGTACTTC. The chain recombines TRBV7-9 with TRBJ2-7, with unresolved D. The CDR3 loop spans 12 amino acids. CDR1 is SEHNR and CDR2 is FQNEAQ in the germline V gene (reference sequence). With 7 bases removed from V and 1 base from J, the gap between germline ends came to 8 bases.

The chain uses TRBV5-1 and TRBJ2-1; no reliable D call. CDR3 length: 17 residues. Germline values: CDR1 SGHRS, CDR2 YFSETQ. V shed 0 bases and J shed 0 bases, with 13 bases lying between them. The DNA for the CDR3 is TGCGCCAGCAGCTTGGCCTCGTCCAGCTACTCCTACAATGAGCAGTTCTTC. It yields the protein CASSLASSSYSYNEQFF.

V gene TRBV5-1 combines with J gene TRBJ2-7, with D maybe TRBD2 (5 bases). Trimming stripped 0 bases from V and 6 bases from J, with 13 bases between. The CDR3 sequence is 14 residues long. Germline values: CDR1 SGHRS, CDR2 YFSETQ. The CDR3 coding sequence is TGCGCCAGCAGCTTGGCGGGGTCCGTTCTCGAGCAGTACTTC. Residues: CASSLAGSVLEQYF.

The chain carries TRBV3-1 and TRBJ2-2; the D is unclear. Between the trimmed V and J ends, which lost 0 bases and 1 base, there was a span of 18 bases. From germline, CDR1 is LGHDT and CDR2 YNNKEL (reference sequence). The CDR3 has 19 amino acids. The CDR3 DNA follows: TGTGCCAGCAGCCAAGATCGGAAAGAGCTTGGGGAGAACACCGGGGAGCTGTTTTTT. Translated, it gives CASSQDRKELGENTGELFF.

CDR3 nucleotide sequence: TGCAGTGCTAGAGACTGGGGTCAGACCCAGTACTTC. This codes for CSARDWGQTQYF. The chain combines TRBV20-1 with TRBJ2-5; D ambiguous. In germline, CDR1 is DFQATT, CDR2 SNEGSKA (reference sequence). V dropped 0 bases and J dropped 6 bases, with 8 bases sitting between them. The CDR3 length is 12 residues.

This sequence joins TRBV7-2 and TRBJ2-1; D possibly uses TRBD1 or TRBD2 (5 bases each). The ends were cut back, 0 bases at V and 10 bases at J, with 10 bases in the middle. CDR3 length equals 13 residues. Germline-derived CDR1 and CDR2 are SGHTA and FQGNSA. CDR3 nucleotide sequence: TGTGCCAGCAGCTTAGCGGGGGTAAGAGAGCAGTTCTTC. Translated, it gives CASSLAGVREQFF.

The chain carries TRBV4-1 and TRBJ2-7, with 8 bases that match TRBD1. The CDR3 spans 12 residues. The germline V gene has CDR1 MGHRA and CDR2 YSYEKL. Trimming at V came to 5 bases and at J to 6 bases, leaving 3 bases not matched to a gene. The CDR3 protein is CASSTQGAEQYF. The CDR3 coding sequence is TGCGCCAGCAGCACCCAGGGGGCCGAGCAGTACTTC.